Listed below are T cell receptor beta chains from one sample, sequenced in a study of T cells in Graves' hyperthyroidism and ophthalmopathy. TCRdb analysed the multiplex PCR reads with MiXCR anew, one entry per CDR3 protein. The sample includes some 270,000 distinct CDR3 sequences, 12% to 15% of them seen just once. Sequencing input: blood. The receptors were gathered from a middle-aged woman with Graves' hyperthyroidism. Both conserved end residues are part of each CDR3. Fields, in order: D gene, J gene, clone size, V gene, CDR3 protein, CDR3 DNA. D genes are given only for firm matches. The size field is filled for only some rows; it gives once, few, many or a size class.

NA	TRBJ2-1	few	TRBV24-1	CATSDLSGTSSNEQFF	TGTGCCACCAGTGATTTGTCGGGGACCTCGTCCAATGAGCAGTTCTTC
TRBD1	TRBJ2-3	many	TRBV12-3/TRBV12-4	CASKGTGFSGKIDSTDTQYF	TGTGCCAGCAAGGGGACAGGGTTCAGCGGAAAAATCGATAGCACAGATACGCAGTATTTT
NA	TRBJ2-7	many	TRBV7-9	CASSPRLSGDEQYF	TGTGCCAGCAGCCCCCGCCTCTCCGGCGACGAGCAGTACTTC
TRBD1	TRBJ1-2	NA	TRBV5-4	CASSFGGPQGAVYGYTF	TGTGCCAGCAGCTTCGGGGGACCCCAGGGGGCAGTCTATGGCTACACCTTC
NA	TRBJ1-2	many	TRBV12-3/TRBV12-4	CASSLANDGYTF	TGTGCCAGCAGTTTGGCGAACGATGGCTACACCTTC
NA	TRBJ2-7	many	TRBV7-9	CASSLAGPRYNEQYF	TGTGCCAGCAGCTTAGCGGGCCCTAGGTACAACGAGCAGTACTTC
NA	TRBJ2-3	many	TRBV2	CASSLSRDGDTQYF	TGTGCCAGCAGCCTCTCCCGGGACGGAGATACGCAGTATTTT
TRBD1	TRBJ2-6	few	TRBV28	CASSSNRGTSSGANVLTF	TGTGCCAGCAGTTCAAACAGGGGTACAAGCTCTGGGGCCAACGTCCTGACTTTC
NA	TRBJ2-1	many	TRBV9	CASSALYNEQFF	TGTGCCAGCAGCGCTTTGTACAATGAGCAGTTCTTC
TRBD1	TRBJ1-2	many	TRBV6-1	CASAPPGQGNYGYTF	TGTGCCAGCGCCCCTCCGGGACAGGGAAACTATGGCTACACCTTC
TRBD1	TRBJ2-1	many	TRBV6-1	CASKHTGTGGYNEQFF	TGTGCCAGCAAACACACCGGGACAGGGGGGTACAATGAGCAGTTCTTC
NA	TRBJ2-1	many	TRBV5-1	CASSLASSVNEQFF	TGCGCCAGCAGCTTGGCCTCTAGCGTTAATGAGCAGTTCTTC
TRBD1	TRBJ1-2	many	TRBV3-1	CASSLSAGTGVGGYTF	TGTGCCAGCAGCCTCTCTGCCGGGACAGGGGTAGGCGGCTACACCTTC
NA	TRBJ1-5	many	TRBV2	CASSRTVVGNQPQHF	TGTGCCAGCAGTAGGACAGTTGTCGGCAATCAGCCCCAGCATTTT
TRBD1	TRBJ1-4	many	TRBV29-1	CSAETGTGYEKLFF	TGCAGCGCCGAGACCGGGACAGGGTATGAAAAACTGTTTTTT
NA	TRBJ2-7	many	TRBV24-1	CATSDRDEQYF	TGTGCCACCAGTGATAGGGACGAGCAGTACTTC
TRBD2	TRBJ2-1	many	TRBV3-1	CASSQDPTSGRGEQFF	TGTGCCAGCAGCCAAGATCCGACTAGCGGGAGAGGTGAGCAGTTCTTC
NA	TRBJ1-3	few	TRBV10-3	CAISDPGLSSGNTIYF	TGTGCCATCAGTGATCCGGGACTAAGCTCTGGAAACACCATATATTTT
NA	TRBJ1-1	many	TRBV12-3/TRBV12-4	CASSLGPPPDRRRDTEAFF	TGTGCCAGCAGTTTAGGCCCTCCCCCAGACAGGCGGAGAGACACTGAAGCTTTCTTT
NA	TRBJ1-5	few	TRBV19	CASSRDLYQPQHF	TGTGCCAGTAGCAGGGACCTATATCAGCCCCAGCATTTT
TRBD1	TRBJ1-5	few	TRBV5-1	CASSLEPRGTEPQHF	TGCGCCAGCAGCTTGGAACCCAGGGGGACGGAGCCCCAGCATTTT
NA	TRBJ2-7	NA	TRBV2	CASRASLPYEQYF	TGTGCCAGCAGGGCTAGCCTCCCCTACGAGCAGTACTTC
NA	TRBJ1-1	many	TRBV28	CASSLALGGPVTEAFF	TGTGCCAGCAGTTTAGCCCTGGGGGGCCCGGTCACTGAAGCTTTCTTT
TRBD2	TRBJ2-2	few	TRBV10-2	CASRGTRRRGGELFF	TGCGCCAGCAGAGGGACTAGGAGACGGGGCGGGGAGCTGTTTTTT
NA	TRBJ2-5	NA	TRBV25-1	CASSESVQETQYF	TGTGCCAGCAGTGAATCAGTCCAAGAGACCCAGTACTTC
NA	TRBJ1-5	many	TRBV27	CASGYRAGQPQHF	TGTGCCAGCGGATACAGGGCGGGTCAGCCCCAGCATTTT
TRBD2	TRBJ2-2	NA	TRBV7-2	CASSFAGANTGELFF	TGTGCCAGCAGCTTCGCGGGAGCGAACACCGGGGAGCTGTTTTTT
TRBD1	TRBJ1-6	few	TRBV10-2	CASRLGQAGSPLHF	TGCGCCAGCAGACTCGGACAGGCTGGTTCACCCCTCCACTTT
TRBD1	TRBJ2-2	NA	TRBV13	CASSPPTGSNTGELFF	TGTGCCAGCAGCCCCCCGACAGGGTCGAACACCGGGGAGCTGTTTTTT
NA	TRBJ2-1	many	TRBV7-9	CASSLVAPGPHHNEQFF	TGTGCCAGCAGCTTAGTGGCACCGGGACCTCATCACAATGAGCAGTTCTTC
NA	TRBJ2-7	many	TRBV20-1	CSARHNFRDINEQYF	TGCAGTGCTAGACACAACTTCCGGGACATAAACGAGCAGTACTTC
TRBD1	TRBJ1-2	many	TRBV2	CAGDRNYGYTF	TGTGCCGGGGACAGGAACTATGGCTACACCTTC
NA	TRBJ2-2	many	TRBV5-6	CASSGLVSHGELFF	TGTGCCAGCAGCGGCCTCGTTAGCCACGGGGAGCTGTTTTTT
TRBD1	TRBJ2-2	many	TRBV11-3	CASSQDRGGTRRNTGELFF	TGTGCCAGCAGCCAAGACAGGGGCGGCACTAGGAGGAACACCGGGGAGCTGTTTTTT
NA	TRBJ1-1	many	TRBV20-1	CSARMGTANTEAFF	TGCAGTGCTCGCATGGGGACGGCGAACACTGAAGCTTTCTTT
NA	TRBJ1-2	many	TRBV3-1	CASSQDPRVKNYGYTF	TGTGCCAGCAGCCAAGATCCCAGGGTTAAAAACTATGGCTACACCTTC